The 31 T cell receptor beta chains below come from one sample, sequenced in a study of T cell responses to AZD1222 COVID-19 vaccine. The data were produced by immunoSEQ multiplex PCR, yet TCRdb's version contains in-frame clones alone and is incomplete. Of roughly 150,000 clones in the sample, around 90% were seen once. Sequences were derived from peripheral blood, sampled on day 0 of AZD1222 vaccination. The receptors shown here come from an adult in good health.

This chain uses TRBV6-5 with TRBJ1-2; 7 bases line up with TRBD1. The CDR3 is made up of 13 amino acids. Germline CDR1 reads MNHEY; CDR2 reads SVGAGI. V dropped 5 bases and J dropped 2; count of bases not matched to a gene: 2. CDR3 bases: TGTGCCAGCAGTCTACAGGGGAACTATGGCTACACCTTC. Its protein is CASSLQGNYGYTF.

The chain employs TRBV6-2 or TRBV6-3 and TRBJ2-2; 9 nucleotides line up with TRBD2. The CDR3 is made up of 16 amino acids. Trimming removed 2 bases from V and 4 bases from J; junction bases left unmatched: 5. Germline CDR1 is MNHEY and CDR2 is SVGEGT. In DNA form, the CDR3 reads TGTGCCAGCAGTTACCGACTAGCGGTACTCACCGGGGAGCTGTTTTTT. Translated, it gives CASSYRLAVLTGELFF.

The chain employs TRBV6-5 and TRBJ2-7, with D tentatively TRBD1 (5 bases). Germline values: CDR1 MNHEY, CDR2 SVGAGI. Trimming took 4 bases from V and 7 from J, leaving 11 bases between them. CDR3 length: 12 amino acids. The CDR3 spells CASSFRGSEQYF. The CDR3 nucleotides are TGTGCCAGCAGTTTTAGGGGAAGTGAGCAGTACTTC.

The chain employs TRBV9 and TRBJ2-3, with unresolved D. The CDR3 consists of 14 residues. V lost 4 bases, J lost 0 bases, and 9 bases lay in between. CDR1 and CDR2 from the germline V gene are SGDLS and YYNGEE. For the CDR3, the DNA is TGTGCCAGCAGCTCCCTCCCTAGCACAGATACGCAGTATTTT. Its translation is CASSSLPSTDTQYF.

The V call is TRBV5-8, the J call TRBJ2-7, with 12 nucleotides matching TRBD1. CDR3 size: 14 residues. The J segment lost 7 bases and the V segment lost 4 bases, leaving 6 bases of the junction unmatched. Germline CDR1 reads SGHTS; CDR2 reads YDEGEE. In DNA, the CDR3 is TGTGCCAGCAGCCCGGGACAGGGGGCGGAAGAGCAGTACTTC. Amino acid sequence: CASSPGQGAEEQYF. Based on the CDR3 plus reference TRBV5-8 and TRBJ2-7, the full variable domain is EAGVTQSPTHLIKTRGQQATLRCSPISGHTSVYWYQQALGLGLQFLLWYDEGEERNRGNFPPRFSGRQFPNYSSELNVNALELEDSALYLCASSPGQGAEEQYFGPGTRLTVT.

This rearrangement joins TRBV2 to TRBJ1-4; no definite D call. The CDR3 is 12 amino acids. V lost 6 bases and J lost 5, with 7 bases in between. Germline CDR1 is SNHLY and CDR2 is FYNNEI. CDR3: CASSMGNEKLFF. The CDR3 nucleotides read TGTGCCAGCAGCATGGGGAATGAAAAACTGTTTTTT.

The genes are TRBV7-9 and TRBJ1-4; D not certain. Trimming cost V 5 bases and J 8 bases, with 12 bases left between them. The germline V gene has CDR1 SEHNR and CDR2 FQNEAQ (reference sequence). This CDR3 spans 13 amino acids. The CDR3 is CASSVVLGEKLFF. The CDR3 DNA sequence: TGTGCCAGCAGCGTGGTACTCGGGGAAAAACTGTTTTTT. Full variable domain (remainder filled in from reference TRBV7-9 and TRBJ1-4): DTGVSQNPRHKITKRGQNVTFRCDPISEHNRLYWYRQTLGQGPEFLTYFQNEAQLEKSRLLSDRFSAERPKGSFSTLEIQRTEQGDSAMYLCASSVVLGEKLFFGSGTQLSVL.

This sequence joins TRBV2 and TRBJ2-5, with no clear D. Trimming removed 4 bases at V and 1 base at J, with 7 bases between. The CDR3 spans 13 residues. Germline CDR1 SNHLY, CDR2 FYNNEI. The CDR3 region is CASSVTFQETQYF. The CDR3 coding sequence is TGTGCCAGCAGTGTAACGTTCCAAGAGACCCAGTACTTC.

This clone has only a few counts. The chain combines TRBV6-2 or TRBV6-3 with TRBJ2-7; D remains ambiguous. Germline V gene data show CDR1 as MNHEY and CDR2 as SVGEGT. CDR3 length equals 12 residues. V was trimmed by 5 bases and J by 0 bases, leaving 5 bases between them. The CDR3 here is CASSGYSYEQYF. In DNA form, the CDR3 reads TGTGCCAGCAGTGGTTACTCCTACGAGCAGTACTTC.

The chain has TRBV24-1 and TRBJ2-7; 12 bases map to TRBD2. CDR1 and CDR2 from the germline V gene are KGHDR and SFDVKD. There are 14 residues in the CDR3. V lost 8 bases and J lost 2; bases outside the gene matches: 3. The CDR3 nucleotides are TGTGCCACCACTAGCGGGAGGGGTACCTACGAGCAGTACTTC. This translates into CATTSGRGTYEQYF.

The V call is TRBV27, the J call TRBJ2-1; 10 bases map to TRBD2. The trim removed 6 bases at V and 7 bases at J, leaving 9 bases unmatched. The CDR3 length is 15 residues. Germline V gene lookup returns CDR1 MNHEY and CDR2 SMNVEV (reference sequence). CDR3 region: CASRPSGRAWNEQFF. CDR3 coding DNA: TGTGCCAGCAGGCCAAGCGGGAGGGCCTGGAATGAGCAGTTCTTC.

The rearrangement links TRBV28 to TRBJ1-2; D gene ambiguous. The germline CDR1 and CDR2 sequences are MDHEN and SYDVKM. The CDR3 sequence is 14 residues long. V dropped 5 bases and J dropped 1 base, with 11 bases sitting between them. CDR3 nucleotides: TGTGCCAGCAGTGTCGGAACGTATAACTATGGCTACACCTTC. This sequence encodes CASSVGTYNYGYTF.

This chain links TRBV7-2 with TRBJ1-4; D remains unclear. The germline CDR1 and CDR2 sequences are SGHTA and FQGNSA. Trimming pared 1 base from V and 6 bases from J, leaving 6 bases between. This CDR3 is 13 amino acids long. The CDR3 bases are TGTGCCAGCAGCTTAGACAGATATGAAAAACTGTTTTTT. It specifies CASSLDRYEKLFF.

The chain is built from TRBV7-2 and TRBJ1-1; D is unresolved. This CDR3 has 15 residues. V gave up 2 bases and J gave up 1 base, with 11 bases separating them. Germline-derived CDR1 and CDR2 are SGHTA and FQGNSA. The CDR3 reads CASSLINLRNTEAFF. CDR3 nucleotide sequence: TGTGCCAGCAGCTTAATCAACTTGCGGAACACTGAAGCTTTCTTT.

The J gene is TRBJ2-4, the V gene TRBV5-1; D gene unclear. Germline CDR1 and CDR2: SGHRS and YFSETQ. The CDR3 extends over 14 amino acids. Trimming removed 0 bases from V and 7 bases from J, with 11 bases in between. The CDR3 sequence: CASSLGGVGNIQYF. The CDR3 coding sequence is TGCGCCAGCAGCTTGGGGGGTGTTGGCAACATTCAGTACTTC.

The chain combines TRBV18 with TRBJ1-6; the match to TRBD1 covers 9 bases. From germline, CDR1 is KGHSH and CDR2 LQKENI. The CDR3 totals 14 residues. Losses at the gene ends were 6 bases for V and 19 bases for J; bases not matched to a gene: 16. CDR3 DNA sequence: TGTGCCAGCTCTGCCGGGACAGGGAGCCCCTTTTGGCACTTT. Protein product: CASSAGTGSPFWHF.

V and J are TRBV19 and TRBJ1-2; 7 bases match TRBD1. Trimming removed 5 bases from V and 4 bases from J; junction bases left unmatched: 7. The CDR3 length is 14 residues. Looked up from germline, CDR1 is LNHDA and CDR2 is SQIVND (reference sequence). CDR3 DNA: TGTGCCAGTAGTGCGCGACAGGGCCCCTATGGCTACACCTTC. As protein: CASSARQGPYGYTF.

The CDR3: CAIGTGLSGELFF. The CDR3 nucleotides are TGTGCCATCGGGACAGGGCTTTCCGGGGAGCTGTTTTTT. The chain employs TRBV9 and TRBJ2-2, with 9 nucleotides matching TRBD1. V gave up 9 bases and J gave up 6 bases; unmatched junction bases: 6. The CDR3 contains 13 residues. Germline CDR1 reads SGDLS; CDR2 reads YYNGEE.

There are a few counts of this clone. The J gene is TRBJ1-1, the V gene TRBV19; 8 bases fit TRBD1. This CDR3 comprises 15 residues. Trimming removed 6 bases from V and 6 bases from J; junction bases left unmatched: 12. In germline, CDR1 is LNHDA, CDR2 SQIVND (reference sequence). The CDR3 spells CASRATGVGGSEAFF. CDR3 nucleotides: TGTGCCAGTAGGGCGACAGGGGTCGGGGGGTCTGAAGCTTTCTTT.

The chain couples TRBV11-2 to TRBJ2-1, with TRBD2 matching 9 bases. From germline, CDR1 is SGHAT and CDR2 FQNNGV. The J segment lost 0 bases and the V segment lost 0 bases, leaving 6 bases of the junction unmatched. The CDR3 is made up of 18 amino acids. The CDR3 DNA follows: TGTGCCAGCAGCTTAGAGGCTAGCGGGGTTAGCTCCTACAATGAGCAGTTCTTC. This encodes CASSLEASGVSSYNEQFF.

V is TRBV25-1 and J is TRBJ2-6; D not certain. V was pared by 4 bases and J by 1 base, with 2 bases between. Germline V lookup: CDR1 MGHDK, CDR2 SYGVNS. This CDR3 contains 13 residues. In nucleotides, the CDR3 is TGTGCCAGCAGTGCTTCTGGGGCCAACGTCCTGACTTTC. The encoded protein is CASSASGANVLTF.

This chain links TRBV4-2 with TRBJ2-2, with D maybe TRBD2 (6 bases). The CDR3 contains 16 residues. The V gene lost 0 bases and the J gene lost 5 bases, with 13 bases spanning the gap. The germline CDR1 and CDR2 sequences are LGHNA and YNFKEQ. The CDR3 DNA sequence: TGTGCCAGCAGCCAAGACCCGGGAGTAGTAACCGGGGAGCTGTTTTTT. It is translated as CASSQDPGVVTGELFF.

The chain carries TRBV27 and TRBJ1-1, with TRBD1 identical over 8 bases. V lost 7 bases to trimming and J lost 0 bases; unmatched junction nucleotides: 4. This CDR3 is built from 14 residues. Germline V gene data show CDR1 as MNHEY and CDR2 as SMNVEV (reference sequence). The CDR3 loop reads CASKAGGMNTEAFF. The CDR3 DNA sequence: TGTGCCAGCAAGGCAGGGGGCATGAACACTGAAGCTTTCTTT.

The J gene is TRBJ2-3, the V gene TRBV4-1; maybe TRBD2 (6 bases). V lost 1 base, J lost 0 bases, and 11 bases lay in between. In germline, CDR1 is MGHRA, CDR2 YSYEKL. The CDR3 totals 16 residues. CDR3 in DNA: TGCGCCAGCAGCCAAGGAGATGGGGGGAGCACAGATACGCAGTATTTT. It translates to CASSQGDGGSTDTQYF.

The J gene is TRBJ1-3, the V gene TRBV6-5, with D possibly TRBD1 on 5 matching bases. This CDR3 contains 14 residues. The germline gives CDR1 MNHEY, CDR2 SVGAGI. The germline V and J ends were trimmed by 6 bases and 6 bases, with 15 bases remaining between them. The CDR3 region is CASSLGGHLNTIYF. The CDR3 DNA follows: TGTGCCAGCAGCCTGGGCGGACACCTAAACACCATATATTTT.

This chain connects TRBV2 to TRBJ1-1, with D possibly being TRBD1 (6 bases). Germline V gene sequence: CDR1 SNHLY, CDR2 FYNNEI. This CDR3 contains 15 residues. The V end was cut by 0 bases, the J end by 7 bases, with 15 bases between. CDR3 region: CASSEAPGAGVEAFF. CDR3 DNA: TGTGCCAGCAGTGAAGCACCAGGGGCTGGGGTTGAAGCTTTCTTT.

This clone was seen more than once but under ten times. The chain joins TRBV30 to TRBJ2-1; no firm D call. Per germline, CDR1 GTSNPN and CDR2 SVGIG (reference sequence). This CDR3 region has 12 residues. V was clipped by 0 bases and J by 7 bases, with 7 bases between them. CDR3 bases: TGTGCCTGGAGTGTACTCGGAAATGAGCAGTTCTTC. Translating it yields CAWSVLGNEQFF.

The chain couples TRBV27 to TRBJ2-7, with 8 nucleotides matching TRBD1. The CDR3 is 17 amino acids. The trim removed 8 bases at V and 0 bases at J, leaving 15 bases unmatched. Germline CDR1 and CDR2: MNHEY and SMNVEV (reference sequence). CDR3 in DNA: TGTGCCAGCGCCAGGGGACAGGAGTATTCTAACTCCTACGAGCAGTACTTC. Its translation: CASARGQEYSNSYEQYF.

The CDR3: CASSLVTGAHNEQFF. CDR3 nucleotides: TGTGCCAGCAGCTTAGTTACAGGGGCCCACAATGAGCAGTTCTTC. This chain connects TRBV7-2 to TRBJ2-1; 7 nucleotides match TRBD1. Germline values: CDR1 SGHTA, CDR2 FQGNSA. Trimming at V came to 1 base and at J to 5 bases, leaving 5 bases not matched to a gene. The CDR3 extends over 15 amino acids.

CDR3 in amino acids: CASSWTGEPEAFF. The CDR3 nucleotides read TGCGCCAGCAGTTGGACAGGGGAACCTGAAGCTTTCTTT. V usage is TRBV5-1 and J usage is TRBJ1-1, with 9 bases matching TRBD1. The germline V gene has CDR1 SGHRS and CDR2 YFSETQ. The CDR3 covers 13 residues. V gave up 5 bases and J gave up 6 bases; unmatched junction bases: 5.

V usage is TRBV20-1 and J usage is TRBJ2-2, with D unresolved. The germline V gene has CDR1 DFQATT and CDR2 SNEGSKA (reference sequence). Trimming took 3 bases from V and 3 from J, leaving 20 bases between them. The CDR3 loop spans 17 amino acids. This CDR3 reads CSASQSADLGHTGELFF. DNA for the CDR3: TGCAGTGCTAGTCAATCGGCGGACCTCGGACACACCGGGGAGCTGTTTTTT.